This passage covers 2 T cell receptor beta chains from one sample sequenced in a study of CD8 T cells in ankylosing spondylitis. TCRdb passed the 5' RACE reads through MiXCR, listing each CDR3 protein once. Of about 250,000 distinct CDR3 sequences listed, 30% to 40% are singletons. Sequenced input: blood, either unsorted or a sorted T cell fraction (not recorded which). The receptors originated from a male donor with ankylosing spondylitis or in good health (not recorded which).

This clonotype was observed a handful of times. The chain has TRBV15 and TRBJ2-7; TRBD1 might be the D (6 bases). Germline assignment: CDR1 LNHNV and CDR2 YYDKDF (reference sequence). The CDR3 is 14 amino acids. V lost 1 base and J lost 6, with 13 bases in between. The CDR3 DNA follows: TGTGCCACCAGCAGAGTGGGGGACAAAAGCGAGCAGTACTTC. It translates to CATSRVGDKSEQYF.

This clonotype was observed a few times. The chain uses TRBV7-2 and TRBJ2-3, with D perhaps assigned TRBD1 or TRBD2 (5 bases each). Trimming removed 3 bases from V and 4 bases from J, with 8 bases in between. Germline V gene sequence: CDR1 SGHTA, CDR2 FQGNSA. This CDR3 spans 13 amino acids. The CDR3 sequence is CASSFREPDTQYF. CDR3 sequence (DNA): TGTGCCAGCAGCTTCAGGGAGCCAGATACGCAGTATTTT.